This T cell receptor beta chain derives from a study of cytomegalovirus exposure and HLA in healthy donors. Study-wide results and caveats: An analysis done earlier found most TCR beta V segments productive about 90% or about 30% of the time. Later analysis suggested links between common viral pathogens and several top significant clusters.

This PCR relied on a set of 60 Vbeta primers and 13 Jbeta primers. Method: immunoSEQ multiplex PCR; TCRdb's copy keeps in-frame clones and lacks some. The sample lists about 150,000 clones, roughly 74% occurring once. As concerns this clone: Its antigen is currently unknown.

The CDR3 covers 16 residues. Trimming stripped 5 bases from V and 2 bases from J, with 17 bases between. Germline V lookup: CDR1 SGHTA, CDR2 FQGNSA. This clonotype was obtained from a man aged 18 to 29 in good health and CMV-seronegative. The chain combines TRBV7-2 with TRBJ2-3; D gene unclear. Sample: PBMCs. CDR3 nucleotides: TGTGCCAGCAGCCCGTCGGTATTGATACCCACAGATACGCAGTATTTT. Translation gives CASSPSVLIPTDTQYF.